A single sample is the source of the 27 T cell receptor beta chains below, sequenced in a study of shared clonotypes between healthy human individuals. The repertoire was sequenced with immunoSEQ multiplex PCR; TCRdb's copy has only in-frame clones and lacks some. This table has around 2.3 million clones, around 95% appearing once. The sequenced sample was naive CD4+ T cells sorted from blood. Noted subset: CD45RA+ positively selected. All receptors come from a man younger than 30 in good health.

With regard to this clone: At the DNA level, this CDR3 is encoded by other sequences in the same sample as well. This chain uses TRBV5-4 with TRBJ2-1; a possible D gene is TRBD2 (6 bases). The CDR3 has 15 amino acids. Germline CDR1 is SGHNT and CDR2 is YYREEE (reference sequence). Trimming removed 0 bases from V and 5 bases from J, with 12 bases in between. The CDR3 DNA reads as TGTGCCAGCAGCTTGGGCGGGACGGCTAACAATGAGCAGTTCTTC. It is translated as CASSLGGTANNEQFF.

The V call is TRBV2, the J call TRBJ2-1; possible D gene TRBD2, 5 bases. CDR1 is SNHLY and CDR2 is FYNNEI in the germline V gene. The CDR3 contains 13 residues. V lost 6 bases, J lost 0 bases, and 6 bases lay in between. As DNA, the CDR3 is TGTGCCAGCAGGGAGGTCTCCTACAATGAGCAGTTCTTC. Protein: CASREVSYNEQFF.

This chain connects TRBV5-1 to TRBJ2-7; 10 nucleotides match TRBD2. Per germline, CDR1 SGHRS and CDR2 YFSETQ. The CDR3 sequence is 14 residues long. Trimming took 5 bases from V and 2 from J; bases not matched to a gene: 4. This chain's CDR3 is CASRYLAGAYEQYF. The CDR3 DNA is TGCGCCAGCAGGTACCTAGCGGGGGCCTACGAGCAGTACTTC. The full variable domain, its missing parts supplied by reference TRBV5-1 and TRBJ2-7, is KAGVTQTPRYLIKTRGQQVTLSCSPISGHRSVSWYQQTPGQGLQFLFEYFSETQRNKGNFPGRFSGRQFSNSRSEMNVSTLELGDSALYLCASRYLAGAYEQYFGPGTRLTVT.

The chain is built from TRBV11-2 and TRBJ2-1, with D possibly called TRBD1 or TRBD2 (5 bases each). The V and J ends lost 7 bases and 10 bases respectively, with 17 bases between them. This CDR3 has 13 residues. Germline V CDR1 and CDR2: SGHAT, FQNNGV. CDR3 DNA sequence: TGTGCCAGCACCTTGGGACCGACAGCGGAGCAGTTCTTC. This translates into CASTLGPTAEQFF.

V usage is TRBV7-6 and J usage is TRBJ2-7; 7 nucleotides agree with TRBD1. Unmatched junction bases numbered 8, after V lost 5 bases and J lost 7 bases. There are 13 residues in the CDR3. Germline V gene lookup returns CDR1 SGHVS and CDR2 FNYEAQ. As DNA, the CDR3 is TGTGCCAGCAGCAAGAGACAGGGTGGAGAGCAGTACTTC. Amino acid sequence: CASSKRQGGEQYF.

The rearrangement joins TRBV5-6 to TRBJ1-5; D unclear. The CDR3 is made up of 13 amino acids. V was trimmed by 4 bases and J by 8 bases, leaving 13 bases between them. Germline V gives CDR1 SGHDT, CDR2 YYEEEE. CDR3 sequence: CASSIGGEKPQHF. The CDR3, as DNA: TGTGCCAGCAGCATCGGTGGGGAAAAGCCCCAGCATTTT.

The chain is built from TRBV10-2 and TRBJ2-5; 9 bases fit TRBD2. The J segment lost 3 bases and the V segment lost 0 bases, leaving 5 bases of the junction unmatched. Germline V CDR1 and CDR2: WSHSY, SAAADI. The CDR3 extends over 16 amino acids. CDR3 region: CASSESLGLAEETQYF. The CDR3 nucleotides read TGCGCCAGCAGTGAGTCTTTGGGACTAGCTGAAGAGACCCAGTACTTC.

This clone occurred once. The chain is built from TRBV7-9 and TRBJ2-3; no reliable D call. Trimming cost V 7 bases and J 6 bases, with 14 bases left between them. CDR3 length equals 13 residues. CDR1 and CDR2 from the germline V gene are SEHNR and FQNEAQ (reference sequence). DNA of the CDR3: TGTGCCAGCACCGGGTCGAGAGCGGATACGCAGTATTTT. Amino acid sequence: CASTGSRADTQYF.

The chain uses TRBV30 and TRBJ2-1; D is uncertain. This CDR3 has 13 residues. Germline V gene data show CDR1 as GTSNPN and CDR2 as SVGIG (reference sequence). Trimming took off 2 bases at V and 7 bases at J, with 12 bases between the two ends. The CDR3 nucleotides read TGTGCCTGGAGTTCCAGCGAGGCGAATGAGCAGTTCTTC. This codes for CAWSSSEANEQFF.

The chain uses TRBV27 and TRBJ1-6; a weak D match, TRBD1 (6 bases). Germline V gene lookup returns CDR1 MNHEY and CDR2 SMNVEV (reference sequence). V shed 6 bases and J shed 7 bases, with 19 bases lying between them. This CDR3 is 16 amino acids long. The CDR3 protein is CASSPRPGEVNSPLHF. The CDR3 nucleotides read TGTGCCAGCAGCCCACGCCCAGGGGAGGTGAATTCACCCCTCCACTTT.

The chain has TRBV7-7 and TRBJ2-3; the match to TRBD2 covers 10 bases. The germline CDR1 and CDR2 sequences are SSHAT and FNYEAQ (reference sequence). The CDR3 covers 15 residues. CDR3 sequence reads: CASSSSGRFSDTQYF. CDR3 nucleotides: TGTGCTAGCTCGTCTAGCGGGAGATTCTCAGATACGCAGTATTTT.

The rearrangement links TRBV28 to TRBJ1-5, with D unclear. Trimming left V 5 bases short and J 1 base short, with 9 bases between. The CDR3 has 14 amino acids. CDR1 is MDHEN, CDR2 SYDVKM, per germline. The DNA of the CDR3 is TGTGCCAGCAGTCCCCCGCGAAGCAATCAGCCCCAGCATTTT. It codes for CASSPPRSNQPQHF.

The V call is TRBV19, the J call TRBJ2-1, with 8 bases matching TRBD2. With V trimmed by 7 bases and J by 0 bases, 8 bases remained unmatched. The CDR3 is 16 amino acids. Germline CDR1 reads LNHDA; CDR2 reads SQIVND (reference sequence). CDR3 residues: CASTPGGPRSYNEQFF. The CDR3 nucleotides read TGTGCCAGTACCCCGGGGGGGCCTCGCTCCTACAATGAGCAGTTCTTC. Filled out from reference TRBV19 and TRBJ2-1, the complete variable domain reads DGGITQSPKYLFRKEGQNVTLSCEQNLNHDAMYWYRQDPGQGLRLIYYSQIVNDFQKGDIAEGYSVSREKKESFPLTVTSAQKNPTAFYLCASTPGGPRSYNEQFFGPGTRLTVL.

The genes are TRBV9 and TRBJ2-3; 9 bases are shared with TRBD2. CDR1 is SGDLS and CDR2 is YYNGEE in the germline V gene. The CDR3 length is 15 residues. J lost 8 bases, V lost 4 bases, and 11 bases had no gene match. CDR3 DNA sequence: TGTGCCAGCAGCTCCCAGGGACTAGCCTCACCTACGCAGTATTTT. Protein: CASSSQGLASPTQYF.

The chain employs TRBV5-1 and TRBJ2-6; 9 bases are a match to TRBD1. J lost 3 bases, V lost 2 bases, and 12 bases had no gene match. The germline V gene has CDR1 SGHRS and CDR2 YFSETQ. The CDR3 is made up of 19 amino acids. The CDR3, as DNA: TGCGCCAGCAGCTTCACACAGGGGGCGATCGTAGTTGGGGCCAACGTCCTGACTTTC. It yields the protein CASSFTQGAIVVGANVLTF.

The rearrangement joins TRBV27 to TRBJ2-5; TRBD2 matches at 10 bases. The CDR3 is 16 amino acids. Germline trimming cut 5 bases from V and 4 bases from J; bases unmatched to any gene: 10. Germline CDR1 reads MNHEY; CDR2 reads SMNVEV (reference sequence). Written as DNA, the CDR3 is TGTGCCAGCAGTGGGGGTCTAGCGGGAGTTTCAGAGACCCAGTACTTC. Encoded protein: CASSGGLAGVSETQYF.

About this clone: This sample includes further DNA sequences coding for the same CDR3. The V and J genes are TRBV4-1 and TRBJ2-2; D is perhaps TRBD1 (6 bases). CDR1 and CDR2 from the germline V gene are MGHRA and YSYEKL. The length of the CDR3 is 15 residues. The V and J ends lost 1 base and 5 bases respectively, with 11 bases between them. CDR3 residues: CASSQVQGITGELFF. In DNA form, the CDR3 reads TGCGCCAGCAGCCAAGTCCAGGGGATTACCGGGGAGCTGTTTTTT.

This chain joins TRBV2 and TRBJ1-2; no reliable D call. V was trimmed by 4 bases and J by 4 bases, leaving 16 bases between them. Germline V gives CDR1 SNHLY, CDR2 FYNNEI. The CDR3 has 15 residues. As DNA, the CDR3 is TGTGCCAGCAGTGTGTTTTCGGGCTCTCTCTATGGCTACACCTTC. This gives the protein CASSVFSGSLYGYTF.

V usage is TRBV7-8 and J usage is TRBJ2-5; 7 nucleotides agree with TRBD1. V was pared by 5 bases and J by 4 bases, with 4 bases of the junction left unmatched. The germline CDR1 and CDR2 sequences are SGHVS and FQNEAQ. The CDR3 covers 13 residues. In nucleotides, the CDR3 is TGTGCCAGCAGCGGAAACAGGGGAGAGACCCAGTACTTC. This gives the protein CASSGNRGETQYF.

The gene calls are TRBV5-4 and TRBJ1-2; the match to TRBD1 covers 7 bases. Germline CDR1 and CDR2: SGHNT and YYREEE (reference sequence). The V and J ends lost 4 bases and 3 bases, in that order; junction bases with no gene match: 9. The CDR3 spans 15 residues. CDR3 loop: CASSPADRLHYGYTF. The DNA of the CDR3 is TGTGCCAGCAGCCCGGCGGACAGGCTCCACTATGGCTACACCTTC.

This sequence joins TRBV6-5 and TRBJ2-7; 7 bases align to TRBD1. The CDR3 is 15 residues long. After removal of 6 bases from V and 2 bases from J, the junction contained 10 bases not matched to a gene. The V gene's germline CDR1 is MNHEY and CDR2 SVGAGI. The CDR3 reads CASRVRQGHTYEQYF. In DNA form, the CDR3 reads TGTGCCAGCAGAGTGAGACAGGGCCACACCTACGAGCAGTACTTC.

As DNA, the CDR3 is TGTGCCAGCAGTGGATATCAGCAATCCGCCATTATCTATGGCTACACCTTC. This sequence encodes CASSGYQQSAIIYGYTF. J is TRBJ1-2 and V is TRBV5-6; D not certain. Trimming shortened V by 5 bases and J by 4 bases, and 24 bases separated the two germline ends. Germline CDR1 and CDR2: SGHDT and YYEEEE. The CDR3 loop spans 17 amino acids. Together with reference TRBV5-6 and TRBJ1-2, the CDR3 gives the full variable domain: DAGVTQSPTHLIKTRGQQVTLRCSPKSGHDTVSWYQQALGQGPQFIFQYYEEEERQRGNFPDRFSGHQFPNYSSELNVNALLLGDSALYLCASSGYQQSAIIYGYTFGSGTRLTVV.

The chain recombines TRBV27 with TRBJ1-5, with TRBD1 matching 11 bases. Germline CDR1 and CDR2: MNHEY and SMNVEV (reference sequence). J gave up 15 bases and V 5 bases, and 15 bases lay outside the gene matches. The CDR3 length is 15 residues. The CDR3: CASSPDRDRGVTLHF. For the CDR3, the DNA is TGTGCCAGCAGTCCGGATCGGGACAGGGGGGTAACTTTGCATTTT.

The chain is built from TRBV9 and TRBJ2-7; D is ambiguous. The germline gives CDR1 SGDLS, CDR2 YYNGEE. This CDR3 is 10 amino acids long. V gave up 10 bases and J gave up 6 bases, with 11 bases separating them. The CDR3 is CASPRSEQYF. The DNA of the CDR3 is TGTGCCTCCCCGAGGAGCGAGCAGTACTTC.

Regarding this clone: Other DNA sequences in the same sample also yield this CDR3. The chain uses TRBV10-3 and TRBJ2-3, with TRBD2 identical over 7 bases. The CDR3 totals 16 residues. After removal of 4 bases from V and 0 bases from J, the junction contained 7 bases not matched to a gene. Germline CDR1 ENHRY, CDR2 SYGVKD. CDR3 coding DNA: TGTGCCATCAGTGGAACGAGCGGGACTAGCACAGATACGCAGTATTTT. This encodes CAISGTSGTSTDTQYF.

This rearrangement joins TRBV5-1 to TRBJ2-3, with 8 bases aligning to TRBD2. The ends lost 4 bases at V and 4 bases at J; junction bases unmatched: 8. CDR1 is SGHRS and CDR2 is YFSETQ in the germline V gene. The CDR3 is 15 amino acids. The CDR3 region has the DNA TGCGCCAGCAGCAGAACTAGCGGCCTGGCAGATACGCAGTATTTT. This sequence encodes CASSRTSGLADTQYF.

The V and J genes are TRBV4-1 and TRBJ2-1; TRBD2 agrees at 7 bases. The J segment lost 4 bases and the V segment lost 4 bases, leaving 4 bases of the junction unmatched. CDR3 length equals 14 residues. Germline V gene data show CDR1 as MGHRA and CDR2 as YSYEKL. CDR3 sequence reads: CASSLGTTYNEQFF. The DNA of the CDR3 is TGCGCCAGCAGCCTCGGGACTACTTACAATGAGCAGTTCTTC.